This TCR beta chain was retrieved from a study of T cell responses to AZD1222 COVID-19 vaccine. Germline CDR1 reads SGHDT; CDR2 reads YYEEEE. This CDR3 region has 13 residues. V shed 6 bases and J shed 4 bases, with 13 bases lying between them. This table comes from immunoSEQ multiplex PCR, and its TCRdb copy is limited to in-frame clones, with some not included. This table has tens of thousands of clones, almost 90% appearing once. On this clone itself: Its antigen is undetermined.

General study findings and limits: Repertoire sampling happened only post peak T cell response. Spike-specific TCR breadth and depth were elevated following two AZD1222 doses. The study found vaccine-associated CD4 TCRs spanning spike, dominant at 160-218 and 743-854.

The source material was peripheral blood, sampled 28 days after the second AZD1222 dose. The chain employs TRBV5-6 and TRBJ1-2; D is undetermined. This TCR was sampled from an adult who received the AZD1222 COVID-19 vaccine. CDR3 in DNA: TGTGCCAGCACGCGGCTACTTAGCTATGGCTACACCTTC. Its translation: CASTRLLSYGYTF.